The clone carrying this TCR beta chain has ten or more counts. Its antigen is as yet unknown. CDR1 is LNHDA, CDR2 SQIVND, per germline (reference sequence). This CDR3 has 14 residues. Unmatched junction bases numbered 5, after V lost 6 bases and J lost 4 bases. This sample was taken from a study of T cells in Graves' hyperthyroidism and ophthalmopathy. Whole-study findings and limits: Among thyroid clonotypes expanded above 0.001, most also appeared in blood.

Amplification of TCR beta CDR3 regions used RNA as the template. With the HTBI primer set, the TCR CDR3 went through a first round of RT-PCR. A single record per CDR3 protein comes from TCRdb applying MiXCR to the multiplex PCR reads. The sample includes about 350,000 distinct CDR3 sequences, approximately 15% seen only once; the top ten take around 23%. Each patient was aged 18 to 65 and had newly diagnosed hyperthyroidism of under 2 months' duration. Clinicians diagnosed patients from clinical symptoms, serum thyroxine and TRAb, thyroid ultrasound and orbital computed tomography. From more than 8 ml of fresh peripheral blood, PBMCs were isolated.

This chain joins TRBV19 and TRBJ1-5, with 8 positions matching TRBD1. This TCR was sampled from a woman under 40 with Graves' hyperthyroidism. Source material: blood. The CDR3 spells CASRGQGGNQPQHF. Here the CDR3 DNA reads TGTGCCAGTAGAGGACAGGGAGGTAATCAGCCCCAGCATTTT.